Each of the 8 T cell receptor beta chains below was sequenced from the same sample in a study of blood T cell repertoires in COVID-19. TCRdb's copy holds only in-frame clones and misses some; the assay was immunoSEQ multiplex PCR. In the table there are approximately 150,000 clones, more than 75% of which are singletons. Sequences were obtained from peripheral blood. The receptors here all came from a woman aged 45 to 65 with active or convalescent COVID-19.

The chain links TRBV21-1 to TRBJ1-1. TRBV21-1 has pseudogene status. The CDR3 runs to 16 residues. Here the CDR3 DNA reads TGTGCCAGCAGCAAAGTAGGAGGCAACCTTAACACTGAAGCTTTCTTT. Translated, it gives CASSKVGGNLNTEAFF.

This rearrangement joins TRBV29-1 to TRBJ1-3, with a tentative D call TRBD1 (5 bases). V shed 1 base and J shed 6 bases, with 13 bases lying between them. The V gene's germline CDR1 is SQVTM and CDR2 ANQGSEA. CDR3 length equals 14 residues. The DNA for the CDR3 is TGCAGCGTTGAAGTTGCAGGGATCCTAAACACCATATATTTT. Translation gives CSVEVAGILNTIYF.

The rearrangement joins TRBV7-9 to TRBJ2-7; D possibly corresponds to TRBD2 (6 bases). This CDR3 contains 13 residues. V was clipped by 5 bases and J by 0 bases, with 8 bases between them. Per germline, CDR1 SEHNR and CDR2 FQNEAQ (reference sequence). In DNA form, the CDR3 reads TGTGCCAGCAGCCCGGACTACTCCTACGAGCAGTACTTC. The encoded protein is CASSPDYSYEQYF. The variable domain in full, completed from reference TRBV7-9 and TRBJ2-7, reads DTGVSQNPRHKITKRGQNVTFRCDPISEHNRLYWYRQTLGQGPEFLTYFQNEAQLEKSRLLSDRFSAERPKGSFSTLEIQRTEQGDSAMYLCASSPDYSYEQYFGPGTRLTVT.

The gene calls are TRBV4-2 and TRBJ2-1; 7 bases agree with TRBD1. This CDR3 spans 15 amino acids. Germline CDR1 is LGHNA and CDR2 is YNFKEQ. V was clipped by 1 base and J by 0 bases; unmatched bases: 0. CDR3 region: CASSQAGGSYNEQFF. DNA of the CDR3: TGTGCCAGCAGCCAAGCAGGGGGCTCCTACAATGAGCAGTTCTTC.

J is TRBJ2-1 and V is TRBV7-6, with 8 bases lining up with TRBD2. The CDR3 is made up of 17 amino acids. Germline V gene sequence: CDR1 SGHVS, CDR2 FNYEAQ. Trimming removed 3 bases from V and 9 bases from J; junction bases left unmatched: 16. Here the CDR3 reads CASSFGGGSGSLTEQFF. The CDR3 DNA follows: TGTGCCAGCAGCTTTGGGGGAGGGAGCGGGAGTTTAACTGAGCAGTTCTTC.

V is TRBV5-1 and J is TRBJ2-6, with D hard to call. Trimming took off 6 bases at V and 0 bases at J, with 13 bases between the two ends. The length of the CDR3 is 16 residues. The germline CDR1 and CDR2 sequences are SGHRS and YFSETQ. CDR3 nucleotide sequence: TGCGCCAGCAACCAACTTCCGAGCTCTGGGGCCAACGTCCTGACTTTC. Its protein is CASNQLPSSGANVLTF. Using reference TRBV5-1 and TRBJ2-6 for the parts outside the CDR3, the full variable domain is KAGVTQTPRYLIKTRGQQVTLSCSPISGHRSVSWYQQTPGQGLQFLFEYFSETQRNKGNFPGRFSGRQFSNSRSEMNVSTLELGDSALYLCASNQLPSSGANVLTFGAGSRLTVL.

A single count supports this clone. The chain carries TRBV10-3 and TRBJ2-7; 9 nucleotides align to TRBD1. Germline CDR1 reads ENHRY; CDR2 reads SYGVKD. V shed 6 bases and J 6 bases; nucleotides not matched to a gene: 12. This CDR3 spans 15 amino acids. CDR3 residues: CAIRGADRGVGEQYF. The CDR3 DNA sequence: TGTGCCATCAGAGGAGCGGACAGGGGAGTTGGCGAGCAGTACTTC.

The chain uses TRBV5-1 and TRBJ2-7, with TRBD1 matching over 10 bases. The CDR3 is made up of 13 amino acids. Germline V gene lookup returns CDR1 SGHRS and CDR2 YFSETQ. The junction had 2 bases not matched to a gene; V was cut back by 3 bases and J by 5 bases. The CDR3 sequence: CASSWGQGNEQYF. The CDR3 coding sequence is TGCGCCAGCAGCTGGGGACAGGGGAACGAGCAGTACTTC. The full variable domain, rest sourced from reference TRBV5-1 and TRBJ2-7, is KAGVTQTPRYLIKTRGQQVTLSCSPISGHRSVSWYQQTPGQGLQFLFEYFSETQRNKGNFPGRFSGRQFSNSRSEMNVSTLELGDSALYLCASSWGQGNEQYFGPGTRLTVT.